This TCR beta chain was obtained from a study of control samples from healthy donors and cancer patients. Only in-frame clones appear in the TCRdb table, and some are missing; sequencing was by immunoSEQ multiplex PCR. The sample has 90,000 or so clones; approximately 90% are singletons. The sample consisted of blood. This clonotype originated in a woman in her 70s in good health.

CDR3 sequence (DNA): TGTGCCAGCAGCTCCCCCGGGACAGGGATTGTGTACACTGAAGCTTTCTTT. Amino acids: CASSSPGTGIVYTEAFF. V gene TRBV7-9 combines with J gene TRBJ1-1; TRBD1 matches at 9 bases. The germline V gene encodes CDR1 SEHNR and CDR2 FQNEAQ (reference sequence). With V trimmed by 4 bases and J by 3 bases, 12 bases remained unmatched. The CDR3 is 17 residues long.